The TCR beta chain under discussion was sequenced for a study of cytomegalovirus exposure and HLA in healthy donors. Amplification used 60 Vbeta primers and 13 Jbeta primers. The protocol was immunoSEQ multiplex PCR, while the TCRdb copy is restricted to in-frame clones and leaves out a portion. This table holds approximately 140,000 clones, 75% to 85% found once. Regarding the study as a whole: Among the most significant clusters, several appeared linked to common viral pathogens in a later analysis. Earlier analysis yielded a pattern in which most TCR beta V segments were productive about 90% or about 30% of the time. CMV antigen specificity of a few CMV-associated chains was confirmed in vitro.

Unrecorded immune exposures were likely, despite nominal health at sampling. Remarks on this clone: Its specificity is not known.

Trimming removed 0 bases from V and 0 bases from J, with 9 bases in between. CDR1 and CDR2 (germline): KGHSH, LQKENI. This CDR3 has 15 amino acids. The specimen sequenced was PBMCs. The V call is TRBV18, the J call TRBJ2-7, with D possibly matching TRBD1 (5 bases). The source is a man over 45 in good health and CMV-seropositive. DNA for the CDR3: TGTGCCAGCTCACCACCCAAGACAGTCTCCTACGAGCAGTACTTC. Its translation: CASSPPKTVSYEQYF.